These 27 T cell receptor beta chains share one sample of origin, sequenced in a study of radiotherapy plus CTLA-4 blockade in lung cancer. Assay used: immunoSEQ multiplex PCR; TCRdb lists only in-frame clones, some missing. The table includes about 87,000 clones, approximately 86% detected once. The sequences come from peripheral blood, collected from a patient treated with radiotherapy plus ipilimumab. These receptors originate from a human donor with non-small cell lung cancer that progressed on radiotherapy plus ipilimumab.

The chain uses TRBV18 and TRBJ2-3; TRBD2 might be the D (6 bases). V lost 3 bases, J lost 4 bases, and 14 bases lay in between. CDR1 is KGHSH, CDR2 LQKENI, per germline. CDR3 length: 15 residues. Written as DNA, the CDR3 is TGTGCCAGCTCACCGACTAGAGGGTCGGCAGATACGCAGTATTTT. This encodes CASSPTRGSADTQYF.

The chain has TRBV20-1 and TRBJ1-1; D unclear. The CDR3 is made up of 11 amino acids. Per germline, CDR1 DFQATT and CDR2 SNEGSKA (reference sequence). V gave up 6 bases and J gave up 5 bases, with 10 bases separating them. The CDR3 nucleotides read TGCAGTGCCACAGATGGGACTGAAGCTTTCTTT. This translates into CSATDGTEAFF.

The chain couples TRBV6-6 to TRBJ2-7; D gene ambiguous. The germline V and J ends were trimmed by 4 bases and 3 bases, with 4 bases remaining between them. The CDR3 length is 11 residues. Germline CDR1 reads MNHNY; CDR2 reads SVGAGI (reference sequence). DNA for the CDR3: TGTGCCAGCAGTTTATACTACGAGCAGTACTTC. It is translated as CASSLYYEQYF.

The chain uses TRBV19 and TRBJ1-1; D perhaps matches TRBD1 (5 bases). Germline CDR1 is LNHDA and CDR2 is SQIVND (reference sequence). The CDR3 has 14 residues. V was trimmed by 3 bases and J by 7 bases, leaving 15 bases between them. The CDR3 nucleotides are TGTGCCAGTAGTATCCGAGGGGAGACTGTTGAAGCTTTCTTT. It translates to CASSIRGETVEAFF. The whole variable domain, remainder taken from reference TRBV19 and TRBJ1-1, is DGGITQSPKYLFRKEGQNVTLSCEQNLNHDAMYWYRQDPGQGLRLIYYSQIVNDFQKGDIAEGYSVSREKKESFPLTVTSAQKNPTAFYLCASSIRGETVEAFFGQGTRLTVV.

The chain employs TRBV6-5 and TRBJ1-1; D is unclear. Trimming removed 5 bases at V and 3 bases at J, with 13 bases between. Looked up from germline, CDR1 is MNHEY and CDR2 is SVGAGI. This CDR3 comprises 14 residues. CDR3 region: CASSRSGVHTEAFF. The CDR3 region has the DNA TGTGCCAGCAGTCGTTCTGGGGTGCACACTGAAGCTTTCTTT.

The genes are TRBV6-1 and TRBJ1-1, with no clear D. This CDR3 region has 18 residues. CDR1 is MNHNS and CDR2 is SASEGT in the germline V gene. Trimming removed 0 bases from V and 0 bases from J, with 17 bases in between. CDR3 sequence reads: CASSEAPLRRTMNTEAFF. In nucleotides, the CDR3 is TGTGCCAGCAGTGAAGCACCTTTGAGGCGAACTATGAACACTGAAGCTTTCTTT.

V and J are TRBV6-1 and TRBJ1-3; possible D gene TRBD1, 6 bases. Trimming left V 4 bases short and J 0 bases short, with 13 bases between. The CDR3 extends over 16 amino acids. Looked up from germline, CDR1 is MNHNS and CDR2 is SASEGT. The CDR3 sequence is CASSGVRGSSGNTIYF. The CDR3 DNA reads TGTGCCAGCAGTGGAGTCAGGGGAAGCTCTGGAAACACCATATATTTT.

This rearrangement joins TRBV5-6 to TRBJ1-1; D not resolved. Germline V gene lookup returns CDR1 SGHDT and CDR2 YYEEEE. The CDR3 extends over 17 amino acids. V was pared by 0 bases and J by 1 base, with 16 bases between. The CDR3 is CASSLEGLWQRNTEAFF. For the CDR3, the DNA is TGTGCCAGCAGCTTGGAGGGCTTGTGGCAACGGAACACTGAAGCTTTCTTT.

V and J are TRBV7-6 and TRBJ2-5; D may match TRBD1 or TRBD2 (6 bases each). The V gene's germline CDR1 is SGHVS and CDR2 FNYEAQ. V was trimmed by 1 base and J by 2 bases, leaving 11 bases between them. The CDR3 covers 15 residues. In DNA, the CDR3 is TGTGCCAGCAGCTTAGTTTCGGGGGCTCAAGAGACCCAGTACTTC. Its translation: CASSLVSGAQETQYF.

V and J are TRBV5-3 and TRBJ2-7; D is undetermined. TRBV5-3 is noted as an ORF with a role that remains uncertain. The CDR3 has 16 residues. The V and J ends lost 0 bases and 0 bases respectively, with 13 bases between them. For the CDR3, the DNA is TGTGCCAGAAGCTTGGAAACGACAAGTAGCTCCTACGAGCAGTACTTC. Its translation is CARSLETTSSSYEQYF.

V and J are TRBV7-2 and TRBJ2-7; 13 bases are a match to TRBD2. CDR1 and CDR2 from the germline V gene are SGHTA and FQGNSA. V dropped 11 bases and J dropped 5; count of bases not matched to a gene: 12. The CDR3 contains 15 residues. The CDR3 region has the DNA TGTGCCTCACTCAGAGGGACTAGCGGGGACCACGAGCAGTACTTC. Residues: CASLRGTSGDHEQYF. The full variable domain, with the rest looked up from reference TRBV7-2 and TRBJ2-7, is GAGVSQSPSNKVTEKGKDVELRCDPISGHTALYWYRQSLGQGLEFLIYFQGNSAPDKSGLPSDRFSAERTGGSVSTLTIQRTQQEDSAVYLCASLRGTSGDHEQYFGPGTRLTVT.

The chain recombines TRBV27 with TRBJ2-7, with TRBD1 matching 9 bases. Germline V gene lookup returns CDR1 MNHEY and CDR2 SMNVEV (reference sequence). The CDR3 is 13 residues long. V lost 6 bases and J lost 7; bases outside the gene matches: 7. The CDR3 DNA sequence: TGTGCCAGCAGGCGAACAGGGGGCGGGGAGCAGTACTTC. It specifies CASRRTGGGEQYF.

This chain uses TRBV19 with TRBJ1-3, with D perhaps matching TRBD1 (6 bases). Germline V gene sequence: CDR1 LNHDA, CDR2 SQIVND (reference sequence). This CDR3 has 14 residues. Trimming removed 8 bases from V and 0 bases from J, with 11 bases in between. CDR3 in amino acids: CASWEQGSGNTIYF. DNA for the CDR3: TGTGCCAGTTGGGAACAGGGCTCTGGAAACACCATATATTTT.

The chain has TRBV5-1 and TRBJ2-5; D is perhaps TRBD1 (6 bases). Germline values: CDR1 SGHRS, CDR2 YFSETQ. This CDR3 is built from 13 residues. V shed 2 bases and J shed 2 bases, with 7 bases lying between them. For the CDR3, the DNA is TGCGCCAGCAGCTTACAGGGACAAGAGACCCAGTACTTC. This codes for CASSLQGQETQYF.

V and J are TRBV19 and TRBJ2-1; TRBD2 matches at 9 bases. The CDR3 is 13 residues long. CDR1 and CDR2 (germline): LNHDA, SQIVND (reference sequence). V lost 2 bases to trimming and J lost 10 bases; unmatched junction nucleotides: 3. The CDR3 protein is CASSITGLAEQFF. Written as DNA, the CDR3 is TGTGCCAGTAGTATAACAGGACTAGCGGAGCAGTTCTTC.

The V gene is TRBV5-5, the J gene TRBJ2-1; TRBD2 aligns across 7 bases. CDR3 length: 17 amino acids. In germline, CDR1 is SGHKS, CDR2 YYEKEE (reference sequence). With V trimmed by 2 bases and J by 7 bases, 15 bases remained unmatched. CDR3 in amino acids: CASSFPPSAGGWNEQFF. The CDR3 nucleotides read TGTGCCAGCAGCTTTCCCCCTAGCGCCGGGGGGTGGAATGAGCAGTTCTTC.

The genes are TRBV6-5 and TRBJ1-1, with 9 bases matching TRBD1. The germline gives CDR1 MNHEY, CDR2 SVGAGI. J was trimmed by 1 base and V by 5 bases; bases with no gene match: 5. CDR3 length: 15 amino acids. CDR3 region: CASSGWGQGNTEAFF. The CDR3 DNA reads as TGTGCCAGCAGTGGTTGGGGACAGGGGAACACTGAAGCTTTCTTT.

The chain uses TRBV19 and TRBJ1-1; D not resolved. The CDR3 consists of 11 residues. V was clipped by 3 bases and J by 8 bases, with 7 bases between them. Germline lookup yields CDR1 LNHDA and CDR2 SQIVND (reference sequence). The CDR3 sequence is CASSIRQEAFF. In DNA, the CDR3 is TGTGCCAGTAGTATTAGGCAGGAAGCTTTCTTT.

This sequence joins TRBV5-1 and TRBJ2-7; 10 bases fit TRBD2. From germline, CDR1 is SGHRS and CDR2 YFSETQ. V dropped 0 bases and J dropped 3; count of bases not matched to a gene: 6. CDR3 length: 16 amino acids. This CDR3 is CASSLGWTSGFYEQYF. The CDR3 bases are TGCGCCAGCAGCTTGGGGTGGACTAGCGGCTTCTACGAGCAGTACTTC.

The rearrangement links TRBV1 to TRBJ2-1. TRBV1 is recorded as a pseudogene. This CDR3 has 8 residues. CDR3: CTSRALFF. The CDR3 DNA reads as TGCACCAGCAGGGCGTTGTTCTTC.

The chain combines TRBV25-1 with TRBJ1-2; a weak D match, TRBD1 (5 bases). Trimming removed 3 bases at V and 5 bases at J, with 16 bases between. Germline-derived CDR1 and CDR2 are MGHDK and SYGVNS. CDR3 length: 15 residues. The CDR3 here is CASSDPGTHVYGYTF. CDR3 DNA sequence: TGTGCCAGCAGTGACCCCGGGACGCACGTTTATGGCTACACCTTC.

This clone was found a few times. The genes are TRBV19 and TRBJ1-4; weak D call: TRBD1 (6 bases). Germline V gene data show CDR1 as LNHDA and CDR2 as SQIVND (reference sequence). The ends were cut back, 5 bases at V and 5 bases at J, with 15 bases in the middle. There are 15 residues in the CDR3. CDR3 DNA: TGTGCCAGTAGTTTTGCCGGGGGCGCGAATGAAAAACTGTTTTTT. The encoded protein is CASSFAGGANEKLFF.

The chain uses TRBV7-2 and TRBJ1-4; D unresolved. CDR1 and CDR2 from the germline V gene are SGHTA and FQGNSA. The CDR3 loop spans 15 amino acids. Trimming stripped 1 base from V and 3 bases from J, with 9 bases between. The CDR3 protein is CASSLGSASNEKLFF. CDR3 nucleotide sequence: TGTGCCAGCAGCTTAGGGTCGGCCTCTAATGAAAAACTGTTTTTT. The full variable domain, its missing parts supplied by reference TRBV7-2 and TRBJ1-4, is GAGVSQSPSNKVTEKGKDVELRCDPISGHTALYWYRQSLGQGLEFLIYFQGNSAPDKSGLPSDRFSAERTGGSVSTLTIQRTQQEDSAVYLCASSLGSASNEKLFFGSGTQLSVL.

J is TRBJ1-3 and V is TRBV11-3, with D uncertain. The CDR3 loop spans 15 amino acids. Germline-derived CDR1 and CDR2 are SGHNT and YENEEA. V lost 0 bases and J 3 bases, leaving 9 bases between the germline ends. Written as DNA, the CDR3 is TGTGCCAGCAGCTTAGATAGGAGCTATGGAAACACCATATATTTT. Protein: CASSLDRSYGNTIYF.

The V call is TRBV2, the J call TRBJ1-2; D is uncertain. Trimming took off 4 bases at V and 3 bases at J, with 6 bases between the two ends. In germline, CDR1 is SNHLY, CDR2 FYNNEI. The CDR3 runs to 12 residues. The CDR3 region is CASSGPDYGYTF. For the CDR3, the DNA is TGTGCCAGCAGTGGGCCAGACTATGGCTACACCTTC.

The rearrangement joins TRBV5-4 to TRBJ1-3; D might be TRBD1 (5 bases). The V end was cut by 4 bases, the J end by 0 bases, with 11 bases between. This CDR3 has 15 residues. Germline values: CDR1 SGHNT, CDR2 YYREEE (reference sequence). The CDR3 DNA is TGTGCCAGCAGCGCGACGGGGGGCTCTGGAAACACCATATATTTT. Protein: CASSATGGSGNTIYF.

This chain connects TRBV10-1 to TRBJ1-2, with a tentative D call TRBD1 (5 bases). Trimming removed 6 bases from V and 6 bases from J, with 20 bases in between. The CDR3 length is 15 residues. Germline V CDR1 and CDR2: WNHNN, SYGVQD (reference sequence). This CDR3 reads CASSDERRQPHGYTF. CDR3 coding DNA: TGCGCCAGCAGCGATGAACGAAGACAGCCCCATGGCTACACCTTC.